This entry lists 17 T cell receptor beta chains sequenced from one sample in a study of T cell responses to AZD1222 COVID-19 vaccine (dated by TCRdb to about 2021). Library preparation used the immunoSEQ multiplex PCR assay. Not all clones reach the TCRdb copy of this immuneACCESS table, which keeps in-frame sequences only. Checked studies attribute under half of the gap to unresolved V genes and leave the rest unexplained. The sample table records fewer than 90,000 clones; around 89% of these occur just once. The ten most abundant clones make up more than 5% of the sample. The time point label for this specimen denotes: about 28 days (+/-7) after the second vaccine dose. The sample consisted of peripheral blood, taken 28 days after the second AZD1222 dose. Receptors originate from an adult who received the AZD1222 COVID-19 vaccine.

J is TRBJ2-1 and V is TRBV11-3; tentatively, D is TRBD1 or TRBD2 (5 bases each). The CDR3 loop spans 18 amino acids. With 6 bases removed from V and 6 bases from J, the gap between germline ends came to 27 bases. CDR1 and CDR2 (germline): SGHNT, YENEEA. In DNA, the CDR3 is TGTGCCAGCAGTAAGCGGAGCTCGAGGGGTTACGGGCTCAATGAGCAGTTCTTC. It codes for CASSKRSSRGYGLNEQFF. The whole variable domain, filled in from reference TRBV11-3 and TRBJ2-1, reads EAGVVQSPRYKIIEKKQPVAFWCNPISGHNTLYWYLQNLGQGPELLIRYENEEAVDDSQLPKDRFSAERLKGVDSTLKIQPAELGDSAVYLCASSKRSSRGYGLNEQFFGPGTRLTVL.

The chain's CDR3 is CASSLGQGGATDTQYF. The CDR3 DNA reads as TGTGCCAGCAGCTTAGGACAGGGGGGAGCCACAGATACGCAGTATTTT. The chain carries TRBV11-3 and TRBJ2-3, with TRBD1 matching over 9 bases. The CDR3 runs to 16 residues. CDR1 SGHNT and CDR2 YENEEA come from the germline V gene. V was pared by 1 base and J by 2 bases, with 4 bases of the junction left unmatched.

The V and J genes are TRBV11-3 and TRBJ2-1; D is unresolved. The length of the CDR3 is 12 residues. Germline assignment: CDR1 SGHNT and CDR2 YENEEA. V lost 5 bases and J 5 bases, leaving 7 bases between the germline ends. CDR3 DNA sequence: TGTGCCAGCAGCACCGAAAACAATGAGCAGTTCTTC. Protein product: CASSTENNEQFF.

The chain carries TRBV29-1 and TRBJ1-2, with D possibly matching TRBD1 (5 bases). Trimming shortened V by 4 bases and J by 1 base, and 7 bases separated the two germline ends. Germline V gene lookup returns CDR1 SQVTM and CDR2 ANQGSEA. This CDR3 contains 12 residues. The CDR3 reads CSVVGVNYGYTF. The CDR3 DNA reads TGCAGCGTTGTAGGGGTTAACTATGGCTACACCTTC.

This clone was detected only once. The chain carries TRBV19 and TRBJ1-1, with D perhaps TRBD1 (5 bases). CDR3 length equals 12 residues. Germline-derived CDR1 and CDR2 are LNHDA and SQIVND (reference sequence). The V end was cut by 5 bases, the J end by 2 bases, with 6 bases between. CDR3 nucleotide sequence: TGTGCCAGTAGTCAGGGTAACACTGAAGCTTTCTTT. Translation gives CASSQGNTEAFF.

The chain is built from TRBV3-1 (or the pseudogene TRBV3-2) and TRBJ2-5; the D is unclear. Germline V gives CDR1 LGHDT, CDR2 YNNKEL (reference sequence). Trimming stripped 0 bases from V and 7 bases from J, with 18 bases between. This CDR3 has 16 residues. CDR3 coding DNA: TGTGCCAGCAGCCAAGATCGTGTGTTAGACCCGGGGACCCAGTACTTC. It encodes CASSQDRVLDPGTQYF.

The CDR3 DNA is TGTGCCATCATGGAAGGGACTAGCGGGGGGACCGGGGAGCTGTTTTTT. It specifies CAIMEGTSGGTGELFF. The chain recombines TRBV10-3 with TRBJ2-2; TRBD2 agrees at 15 bases. CDR1 and CDR2 from the germline V gene are ENHRY and SYGVKD. J lost 5 bases, V lost 7 bases, and 5 bases had no gene match. The CDR3 extends over 16 amino acids.

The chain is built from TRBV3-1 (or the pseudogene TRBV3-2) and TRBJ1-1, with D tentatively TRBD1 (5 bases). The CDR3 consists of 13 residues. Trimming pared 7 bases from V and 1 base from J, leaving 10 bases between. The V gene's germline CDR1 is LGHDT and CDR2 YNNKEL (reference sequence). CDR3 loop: CASTGGKNTEAFF. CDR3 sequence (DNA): TGTGCCAGCACCGGGGGGAAGAACACTGAAGCTTTCTTT.

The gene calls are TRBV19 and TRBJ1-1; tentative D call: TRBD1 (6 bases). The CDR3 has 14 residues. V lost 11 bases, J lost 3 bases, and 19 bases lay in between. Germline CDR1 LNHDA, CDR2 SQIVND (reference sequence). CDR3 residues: CAVRGRDSYTEAFF. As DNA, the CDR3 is TGTGCCGTTAGGGGGAGAGACAGCTACACTGAAGCTTTCTTT.

This chain's CDR3 is CASSDKPNQPQHF. The CDR3 bases are TGTGCCAGCAGTGATAAGCCTAATCAGCCCCAGCATTTT. V is TRBV6-4 and J is TRBJ1-5; D is ambiguous. V was cut by 3 bases and J by 4 bases, with 7 bases left in between. The CDR3 runs to 13 residues. CDR1 is MRHNA and CDR2 is SNTAGT in the germline V gene.

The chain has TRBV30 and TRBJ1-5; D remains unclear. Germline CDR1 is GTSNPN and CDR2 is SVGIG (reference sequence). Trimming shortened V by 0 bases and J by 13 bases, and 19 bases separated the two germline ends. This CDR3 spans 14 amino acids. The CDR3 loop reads CAWSVRGVSGTQHF. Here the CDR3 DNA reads TGTGCCTGGAGTGTACGGGGAGTCTCAGGAACTCAGCATTTT.

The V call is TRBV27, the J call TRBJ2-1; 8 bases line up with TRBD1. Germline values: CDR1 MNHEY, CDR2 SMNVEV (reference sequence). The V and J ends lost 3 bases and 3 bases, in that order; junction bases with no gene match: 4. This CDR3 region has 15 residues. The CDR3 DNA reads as TGTGCCAGCAGTTTCGACAGGGGTCTCTACAATGAGCAGTTCTTC. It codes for CASSFDRGLYNEQFF.

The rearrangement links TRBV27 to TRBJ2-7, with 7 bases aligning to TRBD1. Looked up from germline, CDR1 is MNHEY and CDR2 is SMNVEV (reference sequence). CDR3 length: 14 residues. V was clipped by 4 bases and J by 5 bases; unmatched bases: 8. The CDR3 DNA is TGTGCCAGCAGTTACACTGGGGACAGCCACGAGCAGTACTTC. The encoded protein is CASSYTGDSHEQYF.

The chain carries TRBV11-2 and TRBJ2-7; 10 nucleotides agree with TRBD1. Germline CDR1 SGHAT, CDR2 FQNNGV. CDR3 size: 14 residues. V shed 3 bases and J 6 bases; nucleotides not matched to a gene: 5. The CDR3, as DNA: TGTGCCAGCAGCTTGGACGGGACAGGGGTCGAGCAGTACTTC. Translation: CASSLDGTGVEQYF. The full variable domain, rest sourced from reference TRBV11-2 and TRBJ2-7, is EAGVAQSPRYKIIEKRQSVAFWCNPISGHATLYWYQQILGQGPKLLIQFQNNGVVDDSQLPKDRFSAERLKGVDSTLKIQPAKLEDSAVYLCASSLDGTGVEQYFGPGTRLTVT.

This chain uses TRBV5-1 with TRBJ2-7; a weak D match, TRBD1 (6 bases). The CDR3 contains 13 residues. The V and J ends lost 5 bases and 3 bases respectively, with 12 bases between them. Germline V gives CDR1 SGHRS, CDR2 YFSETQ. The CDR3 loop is CASSHGQNYEQYF. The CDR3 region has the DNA TGCGCCAGCAGTCACGGACAGAACTACGAGCAGTACTTC.

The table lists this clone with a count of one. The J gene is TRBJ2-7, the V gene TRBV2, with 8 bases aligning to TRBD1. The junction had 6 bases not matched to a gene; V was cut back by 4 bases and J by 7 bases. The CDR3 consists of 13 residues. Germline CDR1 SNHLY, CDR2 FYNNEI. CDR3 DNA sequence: TGTGCCAGCAGTGGGCAGGGGGCGGGAGAGCAGTACTTC. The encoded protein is CASSGQGAGEQYF.

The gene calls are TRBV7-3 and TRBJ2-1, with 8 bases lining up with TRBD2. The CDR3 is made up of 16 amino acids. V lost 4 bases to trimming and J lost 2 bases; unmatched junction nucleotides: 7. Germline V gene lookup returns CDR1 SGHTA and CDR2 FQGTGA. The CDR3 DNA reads TGTGCCAGCAGCTGGTCAAGCGGGGGAACCTACAATGAGCAGTTCTTC. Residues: CASSWSSGGTYNEQFF.